These T cell receptor beta chains were read from a single sample in a study of blood T cell repertoires in COVID-19. Measured with immunoSEQ multiplex PCR; TCRdb has only the in-frame clones, and not every one. Of over 55,000 clones listed, 88% are singletons. Sequencing was done on a sample of peripheral blood. The origin of the receptors is a human donor in a cohort sampled during active COVID-19. CDR3s include the opening cysteine and the closing phenylalanine or tryptophan. Fields, in order: J gene, clone size, V gene, D gene, CDR3 DNA, CDR3 protein. D genes are given only for firm matches. Only part of the rows carry a size: once, few, many, or a class if the clone is expanded.

j_gene: TRBJ2-7
abundance: NA
v_gene: TRBV11-2
d_gene: TRBD2
CDR3nt: TGTGCCAGCAGCCCACTAGCGGGATTTTCCGAGCAGTACTTC
CDR3aa: CASSPLAGFSEQYF

j_gene: TRBJ2-3
abundance: NA
v_gene: TRBV19
d_gene: TRBD2
CDR3nt: TGTGCCAGTAGTATTTTCCCGACTAGCGGGAAGACAGATACGCAGTATTTT
CDR3aa: CASSIFPTSGKTDTQYF

j_gene: TRBJ2-2
abundance: once
v_gene: TRBV15
d_gene: TRBD2
CDR3nt: TGTGCCACCAGCAGAGGGGGCGGGGGTTACACCGGGGAGCTGTTTTTT
CDR3aa: CATSRGGGGYTGELFF

j_gene: TRBJ2-2
abundance: NA
v_gene: TRBV7-2
d_gene: TRBD1
CDR3nt: TGTGCCAGCAGCCCGGACAGGTGGAACACCGGGGAGCTGTTTTTT
CDR3aa: CASSPDRWNTGELFF

j_gene: TRBJ1-6
abundance: NA
v_gene: TRBV5-6
d_gene: NA
CDR3nt: TGTGCCAGCAGCCTCATTGGTACGGGGAATAATTCACCCCTCCACTTT
CDR3aa: CASSLIGTGNNSPLHF

j_gene: TRBJ2-7
abundance: NA
v_gene: TRBV3-1/TRBV3-2
d_gene: TRBD2
CDR3nt: TGTGCCAGCAGCCAAGGGACTAGCGCAACCTACGAGCAGTACTTC
CDR3aa: CASSQGTSATYEQYF

j_gene: TRBJ1-5
abundance: few
v_gene: TRBV4-1
d_gene: NA
CDR3nt: TGCGCCAGCAGCCAAGAGCCCCAGCAGCCCCAGCATTTT
CDR3aa: CASSQEPQQPQHF

j_gene: TRBJ1-1
abundance: NA
v_gene: TRBV4-3
d_gene: NA
CDR3nt: TGCGCCAGCAGCAAACAGGGTTGGCCTGAAGCTTTCTTT
CDR3aa: CASSKQGWPEAFF

j_gene: TRBJ1-4
abundance: NA
v_gene: TRBV5-6
d_gene: TRBD1
CDR3nt: TGTGCCAGCAGCTTGTTAGGACAGGTTGCAACTAATGAAAAACTGTTTTTT
CDR3aa: CASSLLGQVATNEKLFF

j_gene: TRBJ2-2
abundance: NA
v_gene: TRBV29-1
d_gene: TRBD2
CDR3nt: TGCAGCGTAACCCTAGCGGGAGGCGGCACCGGGGAGCTGTTTTTT
CDR3aa: CSVTLAGGGTGELFF

j_gene: TRBJ2-5
abundance: NA
v_gene: TRBV7-2
d_gene: TRBD1
CDR3nt: TGTGCCAGCAGCTACCGACAGGGAATAGACCAAGAGACCCAGTACTTC
CDR3aa: CASSYRQGIDQETQYF

j_gene: TRBJ2-1
abundance: NA
v_gene: TRBV19
d_gene: TRBD2
CDR3nt: TGTGCCAGTTCCCGGACTAGCAGTTACAATGAGCAGTTCTTC
CDR3aa: CASSRTSSYNEQFF

j_gene: TRBJ2-4
abundance: NA
v_gene: TRBV20-1
d_gene: NA
CDR3nt: TGCAGTGCTAGGAGCCTCGACATTCAGTACTTC
CDR3aa: CSARSLDIQYF

j_gene: TRBJ1-6
abundance: NA
v_gene: TRBV18
d_gene: TRBD1
CDR3nt: TGTGCCAGCTCAGTAAGGACAGGGGCTGATTCACCCCTCCACTTT
CDR3aa: CASSVRTGADSPLHF

j_gene: TRBJ1-2
abundance: NA
v_gene: TRBV2
d_gene: NA
CDR3nt: TGTGCCAGCACCCCCGGGTGGCAGTTTGGCTACACCTTC
CDR3aa: CASTPGWQFGYTF

j_gene: TRBJ1-3
abundance: NA
v_gene: TRBV27
d_gene: NA
CDR3nt: TGTGCCAGCAGTTCCTTAAAGGGACACGTAAACACCATATATTTT
CDR3aa: CASSSLKGHVNTIYF

j_gene: TRBJ2-7
abundance: once
v_gene: TRBV29-1
d_gene: TRBD1
CDR3nt: TGCAGCGGACAGGGGGCTTACGAGCAGTACTTC
CDR3aa: CSGQGAYEQYF

j_gene: TRBJ2-3
abundance: NA
v_gene: TRBV7-9
d_gene: TRBD2
CDR3nt: TGTGCCAGCAGCTTAGTTAGCGGGGGTGCAGATACGCAGTATTTT
CDR3aa: CASSLVSGGADTQYF

j_gene: TRBJ2-3
abundance: NA
v_gene: TRBV7-8
d_gene: NA
CDR3nt: TGTGCCAGCAGCTTAGGTAGCCGCGGCGATACGCAGTATTTT
CDR3aa: CASSLGSRGDTQYF

j_gene: TRBJ1-4
abundance: NA
v_gene: TRBV28
d_gene: NA
CDR3nt: TGTGCCAGCAGGGGAGGGACATCAACTAATGAAAAACTGTTTTTT
CDR3aa: CASRGGTSTNEKLFF